Shown below are 32 T cell receptor beta chains from a single sample sequenced in a study of blood T cell repertoires in COVID-19. Measured with immunoSEQ multiplex PCR; TCRdb has only the in-frame clones, and not every one. Here the sample spans over 200,000 clones, about 87% being singletons. The specimen was peripheral blood. All receptors come from a man younger than 40 with COVID-19, enrolled during active disease.

V gene TRBV5-1 combines with J gene TRBJ1-1; TRBD1 matches at 8 bases. Trimming at V came to 3 bases and at J to 0 bases, leaving 10 bases not matched to a gene. CDR3 length: 17 amino acids. Per the germline V gene, CDR1 is SGHRS and CDR2 is YFSETQ. CDR3 nucleotides: TGCGCCAGCAGCTCTACACAGGGGGAGGTAGTGAACACTGAAGCTTTCTTT. Translated, it gives CASSSTQGEVVNTEAFF.

The rearrangement uses TRBV5-1 and TRBJ2-3; 12 bases fit TRBD2. This CDR3 has 16 amino acids. Germline V CDR1 and CDR2: SGHRS, YFSETQ. V dropped 3 bases and J dropped 4; count of bases not matched to a gene: 6. For the CDR3, the DNA is TGCGCCAGCAGCTATGGGGGACTAGCGGGCGCAGATACGCAGTATTTT. Translated: CASSYGGLAGADTQYF.

This sequence joins TRBV6-1 and TRBJ1-1, with D perhaps TRBD1 (6 bases). Germline loops: CDR1 MNHNS, CDR2 SASEGT. Between the trimmed V and J ends, which lost 11 bases and 5 bases, there was a span of 15 bases. The CDR3 runs to 12 residues. CDR3 loop: CALTGIGTEAFF. The CDR3 coding sequence is TGTGCCTTAACAGGGATAGGGACTGAAGCTTTCTTT.

V usage is TRBV2 and J usage is TRBJ1-3; 8 bases line up with TRBD1. This CDR3 has 16 residues. With V trimmed by 7 bases and J by 0 bases, 8 bases remained unmatched. CDR1 is SNHLY, CDR2 FYNNEI, per germline. In DNA form, the CDR3 reads TGTGCCAGCACCGAAGGACAGGGCCTCTCTGGAAACACCATATATTTT. It specifies CASTEGQGLSGNTIYF.

CDR3 protein: CASSLGQSTDTQYF. Here the CDR3 DNA reads TGTGCCAGCAGCTTAGGCCAGAGCACAGATACGCAGTATTTT. The V gene is TRBV7-3, the J gene TRBJ2-3; D ambiguous. Germline CDR1 is SGHTA and CDR2 is FQGTGA. The CDR3 sequence is 14 residues long. With 2 bases removed from V and 0 bases from J, the gap between germline ends came to 6 bases.

V is TRBV5-1 and J is TRBJ2-7, with TRBD1 identical over 8 bases. CDR1 SGHRS and CDR2 YFSETQ come from the germline V gene. Trimming took 0 bases from V and 2 from J; bases not matched to a gene: 7. This CDR3 has 16 amino acids. The CDR3 coding sequence is TGCGCCAGCAGCTTGGGTTCTCAGGGGGCGGCCTACGAGCAGTACTTC. The encoded protein is CASSLGSQGAAYEQYF.

The gene calls are TRBV9 and TRBJ2-1; no clear D. The ends were cut back, 0 bases at V and 4 bases at J, with 17 bases in the middle. CDR1 is SGDLS and CDR2 is YYNGEE in the germline V gene. This CDR3 is 17 amino acids long. The CDR3 loop reads CASSVGLKSLLYNEQFF. The CDR3, as DNA: TGTGCCAGCAGCGTAGGGTTGAAATCCCTCCTATACAATGAGCAGTTCTTC.

The chain uses TRBV28 and TRBJ2-7, with D possibly being TRBD1 (8 bases). CDR1 and CDR2 from the germline V gene are MDHEN and SYDVKM. The CDR3 has 13 amino acids. V was cut by 5 bases and J by 5 bases, with 13 bases left in between. CDR3 residues: CASSTQGGNEQYF. The DNA for the CDR3 is TGTGCCAGCAGTACACAGGGGGGGAACGAGCAGTACTTC.

The chain employs TRBV27 and TRBJ2-2; no definite D call. Trimming left V 6 bases short and J 4 bases short, with 15 bases between. This CDR3 region has 15 residues. The V gene's germline CDR1 is MNHEY and CDR2 SMNVEV (reference sequence). CDR3 sequence reads: CASSRFTSGTGELFF. The CDR3 DNA follows: TGTGCCAGCAGCAGATTCACATCGGGCACCGGGGAGCTGTTTTTT.

This sequence joins TRBV11-1 and TRBJ1-2; tentatively, D is TRBD1 (5 bases). This CDR3 region has 14 residues. Trimming removed 4 bases from V and 7 bases from J, with 16 bases in between. Germline CDR1 is SGHAT and CDR2 is FQDESV (reference sequence). The CDR3 DNA is TGTGCCAGCAGCTCCAACCAGGGTGACTCTGGCTACACCTTC. Its translation is CASSSNQGDSGYTF.

The chain carries TRBV6-5 and TRBJ1-3; D is unresolved. The CDR3 is made up of 11 amino acids. CDR1 and CDR2 from the germline V gene are MNHEY and SVGAGI. Trimming left V 8 bases short and J 3 bases short, with 5 bases between. The CDR3 spells CASCGGNTIYF. The CDR3 coding sequence is TGTGCCAGCTGCGGTGGAAACACCATATATTTT.

The V call is TRBV7-7, the J call TRBJ2-2; TRBD1 matches 8 bases. The length of the CDR3 is 17 residues. Germline V gene data show CDR1 as SSHAT and CDR2 as FNYEAQ (reference sequence). J gave up 4 bases and V 5 bases, and 12 bases lay outside the gene matches. This chain's CDR3 is CASSPTPTGAGTGELFF. The CDR3 region has the DNA TGTGCCAGCAGCCCAACACCGACAGGGGCTGGCACCGGGGAGCTGTTTTTT.

This clone was counted only a few times. This chain connects TRBV12-3 or TRBV12-4 to TRBJ1-1, with D maybe TRBD1 (5 bases). V lost 7 bases, J lost 2 bases, and 11 bases lay in between. This CDR3 has 13 amino acids. CDR3 nucleotides: TGTGCCAGCACCCCGACAGAAAACACTGAAGCTTTCTTT. Its translation is CASTPTENTEAFF.

The V gene is TRBV24-1, the J gene TRBJ2-2; TRBD1 aligns across 7 bases. This CDR3 is 15 amino acids long. Trimming removed 3 bases from V and 6 bases from J; junction bases left unmatched: 6. Germline lookup yields CDR1 KGHDR and CDR2 SFDVKD. The CDR3 loop reads CATSDVTGAAGELFF. CDR3 bases: TGTGCCACCAGTGATGTTACAGGGGCCGCCGGGGAGCTGTTTTTT.

This clone was observed a single time. The same CDR3 also results from other DNA sequences found in this sample. V and J are TRBV6-6 and TRBJ2-3; 7 bases are shared with TRBD2. Germline V gene lookup returns CDR1 MNHNY and CDR2 SVGAGI (reference sequence). The CDR3 has 13 residues. V dropped 6 bases and J dropped 1; count of bases not matched to a gene: 1. CDR3 amino acids: CASSLAGTDTQYF. The DNA of the CDR3 is TGTGCCAGCAGCCTAGCGGGCACAGATACGCAGTATTTT.

The chain recombines TRBV28 with TRBJ2-3; 9 bases map to TRBD2. V shed 6 bases, J shed 4 bases, and the junction held 11 bases outside the gene matches. The CDR3 extends over 16 amino acids. In germline, CDR1 is MDHEN, CDR2 SYDVKM. The CDR3 loop reads CASSLIAGERADTQYF. As DNA, the CDR3 is TGTGCCAGCAGCCTCATAGCGGGGGAAAGGGCAGATACGCAGTATTTT.

The chain links TRBV10-1 to TRBJ2-3, with TRBD2 identical over 12 bases. V trimming: 4 bases; J trimming: 5 bases; junction bases outside the gene matches: 4. The length of the CDR3 is 15 residues. Germline V gives CDR1 WNHNN, CDR2 SYGVQD (reference sequence). CDR3 coding DNA: TGCGCCAGCAGTGGACTAGCGGGAGCTAAAGATACGCAGTATTTT. It codes for CASSGLAGAKDTQYF.

This chain joins TRBV18 and TRBJ2-7; no reliable D call. This CDR3 spans 14 amino acids. Germline V gene sequence: CDR1 KGHSH, CDR2 LQKENI. The V gene lost 2 bases and the J gene lost 6 bases, with 14 bases spanning the gap. DNA of the CDR3: TGTGCCAGCTCACCAAGAGTCGTCGAGGTCGAGCAGTACTTC. Its protein product is CASSPRVVEVEQYF.

This chain links TRBV29-1 with TRBJ1-1; no clear D gene. CDR3 length: 13 residues. The ends were cut back, 4 bases at V and 0 bases at J, with 9 bases in the middle. In germline, CDR1 is SQVTM, CDR2 ANQGSEA. CDR3 bases: TGCAGCGTTGTAGCATTCATGAACACTGAAGCTTTCTTT. This sequence encodes CSVVAFMNTEAFF.

The chain joins TRBV4-2 to TRBJ2-1, with TRBD2 matching over 9 bases. CDR1 and CDR2 (germline): LGHNA, YNFKEQ. The length of the CDR3 is 20 residues. V was pared by 1 base and J by 6 bases, with 19 bases of the junction left unmatched. Written as DNA, the CDR3 is TGTGCCAGCAGCCAAGGCGTCGCTAGCGGGACCCTAGGTTTTTTCAATGAGCAGTTCTTC. Residues: CASSQGVASGTLGFFNEQFF.

This clone appeared a few times. This chain connects TRBV7-2 to TRBJ1-6, with D maybe TRBD1 (5 bases). CDR1 and CDR2 (germline): SGHTA, FQGNSA. This CDR3 contains 14 residues. Deletions cut 5 bases from V and 3 bases from J, with 8 bases between. CDR3 DNA sequence: TGTGCCAGCAGCCCGACAGTCTATAATTCACCCCTCCACTTT. This translates into CASSPTVYNSPLHF.

V is TRBV12-5 and J is TRBJ1-6; a possible D gene is TRBD1 (6 bases). The CDR3 totals 18 residues. The V end was cut by 6 bases, the J end by 2 bases, with 20 bases between. Germline lookup yields CDR1 LGHNT and CDR2 FRNRAP. CDR3 sequence (DNA): TGTGCTAGTGGGCAACACTACAGGGTTGAGGCCTATAATTCACCCCTCCACTTT. Residues: CASGQHYRVEAYNSPLHF.

The rearrangement uses TRBV4-3 and TRBJ1-2, with 10 bases matching TRBD1. CDR3 length: 15 amino acids. V trimming: 3 bases; J trimming: 2 bases; junction bases outside the gene matches: 3. Germline V lookup: CDR1 LGHNA, CDR2 YSLEER. CDR3 nucleotides: TGCGCCAGCAGCCACTCGACAGGGGGCAACTATGGCTACACCTTC. Its translation is CASSHSTGGNYGYTF.

Worth noting for this clone: Other DNA sequences in this sample translate to the same CDR3. V and J are TRBV24-1 and TRBJ1-5; 9 nucleotides line up with TRBD1. This CDR3 spans 15 amino acids. Germline values: CDR1 KGHDR, CDR2 SFDVKD. The J segment lost 5 bases and the V segment lost 4 bases, leaving 5 bases of the junction unmatched. The CDR3 loop reads CATSDPRTGDQPQHF. Written as DNA, the CDR3 is TGTGCCACCAGTGACCCGAGGACAGGGGATCAGCCCCAGCATTTT.

The V gene is TRBV27, the J gene TRBJ2-3; 7 bases line up with TRBD1. Per the germline V gene, CDR1 is MNHEY and CDR2 is SMNVEV (reference sequence). CDR3 length: 13 amino acids. V shed 4 bases, J shed 6 bases, and the junction held 4 bases outside the gene matches. CDR3 region: CASSSTGFDTQYF. The CDR3 DNA follows: TGTGCCAGCAGTTCGACAGGGTTTGATACGCAGTATTTT.

A note on this clone: The same CDR3 can be traced to other DNA sequences in this sample. V is TRBV3-1 (or the pseudogene TRBV3-2) and J is TRBJ1-1; the D gene is possibly TRBD1 (5 bases). V was shortened by 4 bases and J by 3 bases, with 9 bases between the two germline ends. The CDR3 extends over 13 amino acids. Germline V gene lookup returns CDR1 LGHDT and CDR2 YNNKEL (reference sequence). CDR3 amino acids: CASSRRVDTEAFF. The CDR3 bases are TGTGCCAGCAGCCGCAGGGTGGACACTGAAGCTTTCTTT.

The rearrangement uses TRBV4-2 and TRBJ1-1; tentative D call: TRBD1 (5 bases). Germline values: CDR1 LGHNA, CDR2 YNFKEQ. V lost 4 bases, J lost 7 bases, and 13 bases lay in between. CDR3 size: 13 residues. The CDR3 region has the DNA TGTGCCAGCAGCCTGATTGGACAAGATGAAGCTTTCTTT. It codes for CASSLIGQDEAFF.

V gene TRBV10-3 combines with J gene TRBJ2-2; 15 nucleotides align to TRBD2. The germline CDR1 and CDR2 sequences are ENHRY and SYGVKD. CDR3 length: 17 residues. J gave up 4 bases and V 7 bases, and 7 bases lay outside the gene matches. The CDR3 sequence is CAINKGLAGGLTGELFF. The CDR3 coding sequence is TGTGCCATCAATAAGGGACTAGCGGGGGGTCTCACCGGGGAGCTGTTTTTT.

The rearrangement links TRBV6-2 or TRBV6-3 to TRBJ1-6, with D maybe TRBD1 (6 bases). CDR1 is MNHEY, CDR2 SVGEGT, per germline. The CDR3 runs to 15 residues. V was cut by 5 bases and J by 4 bases, with 12 bases left in between. CDR3 loop: CASSEGQLYNSPLHF. In nucleotides, the CDR3 is TGTGCCAGCAGTGAGGGACAACTTTATAATTCACCCCTCCACTTT.

The chain combines TRBV7-2 with TRBJ2-1; 7 bases match TRBD1. Per the germline V gene, CDR1 is SGHTA and CDR2 is FQGNSA. This CDR3 has 14 amino acids. Trimming cost V 2 bases and J 7 bases; bases outside gene matches: 5. The DNA for the CDR3 is TGTGCCAGCAGCTTAAGACAGGGTCCGAATGAGCAGTTCTTC. Its translation: CASSLRQGPNEQFF.

The rearrangement links TRBV27 to TRBJ2-1; TRBD2 agrees at 14 bases. With V trimmed by 8 bases and J by 7 bases, 10 bases remained unmatched. Germline V gene sequence: CDR1 MNHEY, CDR2 SMNVEV (reference sequence). This CDR3 comprises 16 residues. CDR3 bases: TGTGCCAGCTCACCTACCCGGACTAGCGGGAGGAATGAGCAGTTCTTC. Protein product: CASSPTRTSGRNEQFF.

V is TRBV4-3 and J is TRBJ2-7; 12 bases fit TRBD2. Per germline, CDR1 LGHNA and CDR2 YSLEER. There are 17 residues in the CDR3. After removal of 0 bases from V and 0 bases from J, the junction contained 3 bases not matched to a gene. The DNA of the CDR3 is TGCGCCAGCAGCCAAGAAAGGACTAGCGGGACCTCCTACGAGCAGTACTTC. It encodes CASSQERTSGTSYEQYF.